This T cell receptor beta chain stems from a study of a mutant IDH1 vaccine in newly diagnosed glioma. Study-level background: Most had both radiotherapy and temozolomide beforehand; others had only one. Findings of the study overall: Patients showed vaccine-induced immune responses at a rate of under 95%.

Specified time point: baseline, week 1 (first vaccination visit). Treatment: pre-vaccination baseline after standard-of-care therapy. New WHO grade 3 or 4 IDH1-mutant, ATRX-lost astrocytomas were present in all donors. The data were produced by immunoSEQ multiplex PCR, yet TCRdb's version contains in-frame clones alone and is incomplete. There are 55,000 to 70,000 clones in the sample; about four fifths occur only once, and more than 8% lies in the top ten. The CDR3 has 16 residues. Germline V gene lookup returns CDR1 SSHAT and CDR2 FNYEAQ (reference sequence). About this clone itself: Antigen unknown. At one end, the junction sequence differs from germline, possibly due to a read error.

This TCR was recovered from a man aged 45 to 65 with glioma. This sequence joins TRBV7-7 and TRBJ2-2, with TRBD2 matching over 7 bases. Here the sequenced sample was PBMCs, taken from a glioma patient treated with radiotherapy, temozolomide or both. CDR3 in DNA: TGTGCTAGCAGCCGAGCGGGGTCGGCGAACACCGGGGAGCTGTTTTTT. This codes for CASSRAGSANTGELFF.